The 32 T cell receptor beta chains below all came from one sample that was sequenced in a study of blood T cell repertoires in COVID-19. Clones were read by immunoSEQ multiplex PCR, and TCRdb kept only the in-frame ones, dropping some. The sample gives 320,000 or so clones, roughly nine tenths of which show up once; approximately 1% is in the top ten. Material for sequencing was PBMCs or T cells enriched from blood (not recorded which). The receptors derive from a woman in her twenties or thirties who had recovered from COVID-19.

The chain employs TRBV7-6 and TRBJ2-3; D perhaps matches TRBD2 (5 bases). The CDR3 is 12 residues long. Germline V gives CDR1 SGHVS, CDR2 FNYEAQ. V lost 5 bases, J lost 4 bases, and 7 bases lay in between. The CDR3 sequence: CASSQLADTQYF. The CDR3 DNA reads TGTGCCAGCAGCCAACTAGCAGATACGCAGTATTTT.

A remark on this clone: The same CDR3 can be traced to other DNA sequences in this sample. CDR3 sequence: CASSPGGGASNQPQHF. The CDR3 coding sequence is TGCGCCAGCAGCCCGGGTGGCGGGGCCAGCAATCAGCCCCAGCATTTT. The chain is built from TRBV5-1 and TRBJ1-5; D possibly corresponds to TRBD1 (5 bases). The V end lost 4 bases, the J end lost 1 base, and 15 bases lay between the germline ends. Germline assignment: CDR1 SGHRS and CDR2 YFSETQ. The CDR3 spans 16 residues.

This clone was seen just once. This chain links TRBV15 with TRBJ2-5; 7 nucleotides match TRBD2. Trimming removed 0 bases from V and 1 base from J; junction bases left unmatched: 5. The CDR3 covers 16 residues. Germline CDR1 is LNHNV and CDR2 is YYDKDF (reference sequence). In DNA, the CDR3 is TGTGCCACCAGCAGAGATCCGGAGCGGGGCCAAGAGACCCAGTACTTC. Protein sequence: CATSRDPERGQETQYF.

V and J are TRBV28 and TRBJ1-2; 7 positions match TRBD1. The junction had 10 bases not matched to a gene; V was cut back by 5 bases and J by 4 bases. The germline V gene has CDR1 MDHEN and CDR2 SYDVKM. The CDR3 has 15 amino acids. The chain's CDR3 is CASSATGAQSYGYTF. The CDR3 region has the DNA TGTGCCAGCAGTGCTACAGGGGCCCAGTCCTATGGCTACACCTTC.

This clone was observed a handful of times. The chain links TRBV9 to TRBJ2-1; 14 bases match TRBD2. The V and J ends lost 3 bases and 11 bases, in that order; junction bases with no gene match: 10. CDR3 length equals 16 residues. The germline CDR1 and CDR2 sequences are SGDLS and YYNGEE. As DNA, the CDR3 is TGTGCCAGCAGCGCCAGGACTAGCGGGGGGACTGGGAAGCAGTTCTTC. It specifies CASSARTSGGTGKQFF.

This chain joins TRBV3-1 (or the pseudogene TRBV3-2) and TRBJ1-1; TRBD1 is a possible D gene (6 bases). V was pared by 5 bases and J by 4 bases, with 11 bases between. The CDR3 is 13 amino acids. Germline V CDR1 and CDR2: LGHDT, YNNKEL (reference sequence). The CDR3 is CASSGGGGTEAFF. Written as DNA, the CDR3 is TGTGCCAGCAGCGGGGGGGGCGGCACTGAAGCTTTCTTT.

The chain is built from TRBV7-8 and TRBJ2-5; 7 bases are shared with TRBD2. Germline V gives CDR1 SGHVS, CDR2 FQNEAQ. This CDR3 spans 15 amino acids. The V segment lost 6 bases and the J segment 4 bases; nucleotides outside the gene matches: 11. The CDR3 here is CASRQPRGGGETQYF. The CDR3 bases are TGTGCCAGCAGACAGCCACGCGGGGGAGGAGAGACCCAGTACTTC.

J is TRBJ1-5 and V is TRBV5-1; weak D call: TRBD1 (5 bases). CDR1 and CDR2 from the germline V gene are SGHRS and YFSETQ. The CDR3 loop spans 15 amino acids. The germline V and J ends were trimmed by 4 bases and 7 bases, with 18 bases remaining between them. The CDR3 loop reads CASSPNGGMGQPQHF. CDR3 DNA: TGCGCCAGCAGCCCAAACGGGGGAATGGGACAGCCCCAGCATTTT.

The CDR3 nucleotides are TGTGCCAGTAGTTTCCGGGACTTACAAGAGACCCAGTACTTC. Translated, it gives CASSFRDLQETQYF. The V gene is TRBV19, the J gene TRBJ2-5; possible D gene TRBD2, 6 bases. V was cut by 5 bases and J by 2 bases, with 12 bases left in between. Germline V gene lookup returns CDR1 LNHDA and CDR2 SQIVND (reference sequence). The CDR3 extends over 14 amino acids.

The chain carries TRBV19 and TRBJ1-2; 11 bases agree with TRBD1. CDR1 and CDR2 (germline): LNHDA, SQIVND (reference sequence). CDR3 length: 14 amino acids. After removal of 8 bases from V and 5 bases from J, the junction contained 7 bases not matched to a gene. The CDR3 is CASGLDRGRYGYTF. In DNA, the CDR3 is TGTGCCAGTGGATTGGACAGGGGGCGGTATGGCTACACCTTC.

The CDR3 spells CASSHPDRGREKLFF. The CDR3 nucleotides read TGCGCCAGCAGCCACCCCGACAGGGGACGAGAAAAACTGTTTTTT. The genes are TRBV4-1 and TRBJ1-4; 8 nucleotides match TRBD1. This CDR3 is 15 amino acids long. J lost 8 bases, V lost 3 bases, and 8 bases had no gene match. From germline, CDR1 is MGHRA and CDR2 YSYEKL.

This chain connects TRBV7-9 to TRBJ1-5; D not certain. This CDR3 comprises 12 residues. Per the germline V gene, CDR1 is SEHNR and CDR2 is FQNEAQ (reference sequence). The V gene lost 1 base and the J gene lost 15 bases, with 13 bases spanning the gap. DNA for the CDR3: TGTGCCAGCAGCTTAGATTCGCGGTACCGGCATTTT. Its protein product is CASSLDSRYRHF.

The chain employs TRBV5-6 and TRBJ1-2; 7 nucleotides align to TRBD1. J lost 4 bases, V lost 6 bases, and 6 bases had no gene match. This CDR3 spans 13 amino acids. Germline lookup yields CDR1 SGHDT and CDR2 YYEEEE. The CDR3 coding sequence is TGTGCCAGCAACCTTAGACAGGGCTATGGCTACACCTTC. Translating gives CASNLRQGYGYTF.

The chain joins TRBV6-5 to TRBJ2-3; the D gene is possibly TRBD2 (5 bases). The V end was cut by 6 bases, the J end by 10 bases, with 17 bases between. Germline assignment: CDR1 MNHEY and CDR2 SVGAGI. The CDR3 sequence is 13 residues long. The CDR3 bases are TGTGCCAGCAGGCCCGAGGGCCGGGGTGCGCAGTATTTT. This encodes CASRPEGRGAQYF.

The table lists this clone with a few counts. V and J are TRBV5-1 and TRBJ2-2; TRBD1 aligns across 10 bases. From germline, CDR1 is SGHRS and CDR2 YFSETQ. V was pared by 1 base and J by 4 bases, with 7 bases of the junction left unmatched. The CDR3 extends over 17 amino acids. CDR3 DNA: TGCGCCAGCAGCTTGCAGGGACAGGGGCGTACCACCGGGGAGCTGTTTTTT. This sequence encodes CASSLQGQGRTTGELFF.

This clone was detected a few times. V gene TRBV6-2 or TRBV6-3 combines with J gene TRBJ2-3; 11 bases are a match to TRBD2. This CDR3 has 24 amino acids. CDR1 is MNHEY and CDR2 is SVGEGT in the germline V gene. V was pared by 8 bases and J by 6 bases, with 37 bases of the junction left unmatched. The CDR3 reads CASRPLGSLHRLSGTSGGGDTQYF. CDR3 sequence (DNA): TGTGCCAGCCGCCCCCTAGGAAGTCTACATCGATTATCCGGGACTAGCGGCGGCGGGGATACGCAGTATTTT.

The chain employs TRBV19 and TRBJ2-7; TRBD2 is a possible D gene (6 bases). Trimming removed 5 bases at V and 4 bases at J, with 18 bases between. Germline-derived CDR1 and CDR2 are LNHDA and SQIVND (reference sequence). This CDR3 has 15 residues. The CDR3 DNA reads TGTGCCAGTAGTGGAGAACTAGCTAAGGATTACGAGCAGTACTTC. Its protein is CASSGELAKDYEQYF. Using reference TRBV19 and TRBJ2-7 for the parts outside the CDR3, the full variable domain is DGGITQSPKYLFRKEGQNVTLSCEQNLNHDAMYWYRQDPGQGLRLIYYSQIVNDFQKGDIAEGYSVSREKKESFPLTVTSAQKNPTAFYLCASSGELAKDYEQYFGPGTRLTVT.

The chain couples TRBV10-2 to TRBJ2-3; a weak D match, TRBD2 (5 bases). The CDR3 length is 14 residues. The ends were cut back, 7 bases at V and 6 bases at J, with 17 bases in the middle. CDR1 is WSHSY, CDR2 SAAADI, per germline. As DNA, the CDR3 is TGCGCCAGCAACCAGGACTTAGCGTTGGATACGCAGTATTTT. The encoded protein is CASNQDLALDTQYF.

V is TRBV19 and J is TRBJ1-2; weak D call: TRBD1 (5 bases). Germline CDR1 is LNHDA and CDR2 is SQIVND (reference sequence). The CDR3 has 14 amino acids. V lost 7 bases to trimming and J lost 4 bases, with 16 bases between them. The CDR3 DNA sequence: TGTGCCAGTACCCCATCGGGGGGGATCTATGGCTACACCTTC. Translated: CASTPSGGIYGYTF.

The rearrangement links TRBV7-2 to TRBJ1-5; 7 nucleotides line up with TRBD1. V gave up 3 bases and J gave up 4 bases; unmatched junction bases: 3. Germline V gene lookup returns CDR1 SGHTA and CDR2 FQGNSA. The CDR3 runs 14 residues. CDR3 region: CASSLPQGNQPQHF. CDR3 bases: TGTGCCAGCAGCTTGCCACAGGGGAATCAGCCCCAGCATTTT. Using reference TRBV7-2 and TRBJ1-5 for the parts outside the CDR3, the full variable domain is GAGVSQSPSNKVTEKGKDVELRCDPISGHTALYWYRQSLGQGLEFLIYFQGNSAPDKSGLPSDRFSAERTGGSVSTLTIQRTQQEDSAVYLCASSLPQGNQPQHFGDGTRLSIL.

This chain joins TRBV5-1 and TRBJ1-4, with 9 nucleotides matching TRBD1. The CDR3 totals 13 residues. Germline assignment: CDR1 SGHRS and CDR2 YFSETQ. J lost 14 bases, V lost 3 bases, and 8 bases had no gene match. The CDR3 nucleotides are TGCGCCAGCAGCTGGAACCCGGGACAGGGTCTGTTTTTT. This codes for CASSWNPGQGLFF.

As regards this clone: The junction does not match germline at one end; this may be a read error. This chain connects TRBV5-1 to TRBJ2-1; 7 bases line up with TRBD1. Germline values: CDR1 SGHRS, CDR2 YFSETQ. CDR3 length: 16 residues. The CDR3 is CASRLDMQGAYNEQFF. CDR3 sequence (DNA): TGCGCCAGCAGATTGGATATGCAGGGGGCCTACAATGAGCAGTTCTTC.

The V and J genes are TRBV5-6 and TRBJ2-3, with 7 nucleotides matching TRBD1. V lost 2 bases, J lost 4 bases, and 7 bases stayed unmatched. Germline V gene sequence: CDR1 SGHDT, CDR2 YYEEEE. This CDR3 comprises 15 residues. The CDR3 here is CASSLGGSGADTQYF. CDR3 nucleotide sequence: TGTGCCAGCAGCTTAGGGGGCTCGGGCGCAGATACGCAGTATTTT.

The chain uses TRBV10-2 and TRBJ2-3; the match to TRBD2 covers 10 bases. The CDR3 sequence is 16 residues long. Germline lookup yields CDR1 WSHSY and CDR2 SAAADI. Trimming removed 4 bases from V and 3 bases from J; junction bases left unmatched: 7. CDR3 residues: CASSGPSGGPTDTQYF. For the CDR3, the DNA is TGCGCCAGCAGTGGCCCTAGCGGGGGCCCGACAGATACGCAGTATTTT.

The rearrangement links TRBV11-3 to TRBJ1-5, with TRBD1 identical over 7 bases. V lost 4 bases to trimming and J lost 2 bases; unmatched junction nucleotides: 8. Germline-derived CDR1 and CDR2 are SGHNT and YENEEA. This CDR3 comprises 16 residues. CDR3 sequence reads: CASSSQGVGGNQPQHF. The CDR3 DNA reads TGTGCCAGCAGCTCCCAGGGGGTCGGGGGCAATCAGCCCCAGCATTTT.

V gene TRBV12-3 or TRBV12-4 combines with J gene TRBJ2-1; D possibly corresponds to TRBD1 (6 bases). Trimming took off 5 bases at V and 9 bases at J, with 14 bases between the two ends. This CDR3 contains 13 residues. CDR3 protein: CASSVMGAGEQFF. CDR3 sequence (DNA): TGTGCCAGCAGTGTTATGGGGGCGGGTGAGCAGTTCTTC.

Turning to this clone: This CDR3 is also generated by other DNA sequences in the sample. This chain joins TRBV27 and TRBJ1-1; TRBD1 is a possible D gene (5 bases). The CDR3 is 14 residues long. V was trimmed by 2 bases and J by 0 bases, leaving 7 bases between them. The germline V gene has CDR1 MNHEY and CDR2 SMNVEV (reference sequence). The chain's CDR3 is CASSLQGMNTEAFF. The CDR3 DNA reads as TGTGCCAGCAGTTTACAGGGTATGAACACTGAAGCTTTCTTT.

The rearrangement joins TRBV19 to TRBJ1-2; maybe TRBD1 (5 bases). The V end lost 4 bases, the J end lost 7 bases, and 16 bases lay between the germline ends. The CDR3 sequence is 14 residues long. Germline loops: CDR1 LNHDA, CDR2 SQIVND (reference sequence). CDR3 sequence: CASSNPALRGGYTF. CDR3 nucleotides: TGTGCCAGTAGTAACCCCGCCCTAAGGGGTGGCTACACCTTC.

CDR3 bases: TGTGCCAGCACCCCGGGGGGCCCCAATCAGCCCCAGCATTTT. Protein: CASTPGGPNQPQHF. The V gene is TRBV28, the J gene TRBJ1-5; possibly TRBD1 for D (6 bases). The ends were cut back, 7 bases at V and 3 bases at J, with 13 bases in the middle. Looked up from germline, CDR1 is MDHEN and CDR2 is SYDVKM. The CDR3 is made up of 14 amino acids.

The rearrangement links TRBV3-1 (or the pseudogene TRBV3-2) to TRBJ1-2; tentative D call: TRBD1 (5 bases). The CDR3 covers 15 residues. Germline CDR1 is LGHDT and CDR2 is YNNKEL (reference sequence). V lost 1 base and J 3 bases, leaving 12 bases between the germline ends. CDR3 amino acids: CASSQGVGPHYGYTF. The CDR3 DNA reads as TGTGCCAGCAGCCAAGGAGTGGGGCCCCACTATGGCTACACCTTC.

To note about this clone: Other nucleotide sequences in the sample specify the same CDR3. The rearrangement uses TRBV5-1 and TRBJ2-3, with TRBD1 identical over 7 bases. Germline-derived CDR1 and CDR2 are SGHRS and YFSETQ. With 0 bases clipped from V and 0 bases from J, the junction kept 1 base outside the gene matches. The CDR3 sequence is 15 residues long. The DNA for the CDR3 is TGCGCCAGCAGCTTGGTGGGACAGAGCACAGATACGCAGTATTTT. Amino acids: CASSLVGQSTDTQYF.

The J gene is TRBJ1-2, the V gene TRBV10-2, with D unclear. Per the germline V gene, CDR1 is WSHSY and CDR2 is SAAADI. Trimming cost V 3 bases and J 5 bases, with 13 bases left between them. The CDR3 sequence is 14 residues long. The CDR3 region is CASSERRRDYGYTF. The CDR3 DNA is TGCGCCAGCAGTGAAAGGAGAAGAGATTATGGCTACACCTTC.